This is a list of T cell receptor beta chains from one sample in a study of molecular identifiers for immune sequencing clone quantification. TCRdb fed the PCR reads into MiXCR, producing one record per CDR3 protein. The sample carries about 500,000 distinct CDR3 sequences, over 20% recorded once. The sample consisted of naive CD8+ T cells from blood, with Jurkat cell RNA spiked in. The receptors originated from a human donor in good health. Some libraries in this study had Jurkat cell RNA spiked in. CDR3s include the opening cysteine and the closing phenylalanine or tryptophan. A D gene is named only where the DNA matches it firmly. Clone sizes are given selectively: once, few, many, or a class where the clone is expanded.

V,D,size,J,CDR3,DNA
TRBV5-4,.,many,TRBJ2-2,CASGTETGELFF,TGTGCCAGCGGAACAGAGACCGGGGAGCTGTTTTTT
TRBV13,.,.,TRBJ2-5,CASSVAQETQYF,TGTGCCAGCAGTGTAGCGCAAGAGACCCAGTACTTC
TRBV12-3/TRBV12-4,TRBD1,.,TRBJ1-5,CASNTEGGFQPQHF,TGTGCCAGCAACACAGAAGGGGGCTTCCAGCCCCAGCATTTT
TRBV19,TRBD2,.,TRBJ2-2,CASKVGVAGVSTGELFF,TGTGCCAGTAAGGTCGGGGTAGCGGGAGTTAGCACCGGGGAGCTGTTTTTT
TRBV6-5,.,many,TRBJ2-7,CASSPLSGGSSYEQYF,TGTGCCAGCAGTCCTCTGTCCGGGGGAAGCTCCTACGAGCAGTACTTC
TRBV27,TRBD2,.,TRBJ2-7,CASTTILAGVGEQYF,TGTGCCAGTACCACAATACTAGCGGGAGTCGGCGAGCAGTACTTC
TRBV5-1,.,many,TRBJ2-7,CASSHGGTYDEQYF,TGCGCCAGCAGCCACGGCGGCACCTATGACGAGCAGTACTTC
TRBV28,.,many,TRBJ2-7,CASASESSYEQYF,TGTGCCAGCGCGTCTGAGAGCTCCTACGAGCAGTACTTC
TRBV28,.,many,TRBJ2-6,CASSFGRGAGANVLTF,TGTGCCAGCAGTTTTGGCAGGGGCGCTGGGGCCAACGTCCTGACTTTC
TRBV29-1,.,many,TRBJ1-5,CSVPRSRDLGNQPQHF,TGCAGCGTTCCCCGATCAAGAGATTTGGGCAATCAGCCCCAGCATTTT
TRBV19,.,.,TRBJ2-7,CASSGIYEQYF,TGTGCCAGTAGCGGGATTTACGAGCAGTACTTC
TRBV7-8,.,many,TRBJ2-5,CASSLLAIVETQYF,TGTGCCAGCAGCTTACTGGCAATCGTTGAGACCCAGTACTTC
TRBV5-5,.,.,TRBJ2-7,CASSLAVRQDFGQYF,TGTGCCAGCAGCTTGGCGGTTCGTCAGGACTTCGGGCAGTACTTC
TRBV4-1,.,few,TRBJ2-1,CASSSGGVEQFF,TGCGCCAGCAGCAGTGGCGGTGTTGAGCAGTTCTTC
TRBV4-1,.,few,TRBJ2-3,CATHYGEGTQYF,TGCGCCACCCACTACGGGGAAGGTACGCAGTATTTT
TRBV30,.,few,TRBJ2-1,CAWSPGPYNEQFF,TGTGCCTGGAGTCCTGGGCCCTACAATGAGCAGTTCTTC
TRBV10-1,TRBD1,.,TRBJ1-1,CASSGSGDRGEAFF,TGCGCCAGCAGTGGCTCTGGGGACAGGGGTGAAGCTTTCTTT
TRBV6-1,.,.,TRBJ2-7,CASSEARGPSYEQYF,TGTGCCAGCAGTGAAGCGAGAGGGCCCTCCTACGAGCAGTACTTC
TRBV21-1,.,few,TRBJ1-6,CASSKSEGPYNSPLHF,TGTGCCAGCAGCAAGTCAGAGGGGCCGTATAATTCACCCCTCCACTTT
TRBV19,TRBD2,few,TRBJ2-1,CASSLTSGSVNEQFF,TGTGCCAGTAGTCTAACTAGCGGGAGTGTCAATGAGCAGTTCTTC